The 26 T cell receptor beta chains in this list originate from one sample, sequenced in a study of blood T cell repertoires in COVID-19. Profiling relied on immunoSEQ multiplex PCR, and the TCRdb table lists in-frame clones only, not all of them. The sample yields a few hundred thousand clones, around 87% seen once. Sequencing used PBMCs or T cells enriched from blood (not recorded which). All receptors come from a woman in her late teens or twenties in a cohort exposed to, infected with or recovered from COVID-19 (not recorded which).

CDR3 sequence: CASSLGMRNSNQPQHF. CDR3 nucleotide sequence: TGTGCCAGCAGCTTAGGTATGCGTAATAGCAATCAGCCCCAGCATTTT. The chain links TRBV7-2 to TRBJ1-5; D remains ambiguous. The CDR3 length is 16 residues. Germline V gene sequence: CDR1 SGHTA, CDR2 FQGNSA. With 1 base removed from V and 0 bases from J, the gap between germline ends came to 10 bases.

CDR3 in DNA: TGTGCCAGCAGCTCCATTAGCGGGGGAAGCTCCTACGAGCAGTACTTC. It translates to CASSSISGGSSYEQYF. The chain links TRBV5-6 to TRBJ2-7; 9 bases align to TRBD2. Germline CDR1 is SGHDT and CDR2 is YYEEEE. V lost 3 bases and J lost 0; bases outside the gene matches: 7. The CDR3 is 16 amino acids.

The V call is TRBV10-3, the J call TRBJ1-2; 7 bases map to TRBD1. CDR1 and CDR2 from the germline V gene are ENHRY and SYGVKD. After removal of 4 bases from V and 3 bases from J, the junction contained 5 bases not matched to a gene. This CDR3 spans 14 amino acids. The CDR3 region has the DNA TGTGCCATCAGTGTGGGCACAGGGGACTATGGCTACACCTTC. This gives the protein CAISVGTGDYGYTF.

This chain joins TRBV5-5 and TRBJ1-5, with 9 nucleotides matching TRBD1. CDR1 is SGHKS and CDR2 is YYEKEE in the germline V gene (reference sequence). After removal of 1 base from V and 7 bases from J, the junction contained 3 bases not matched to a gene. This CDR3 comprises 14 residues. The CDR3 DNA reads TGTGCCAGCAGCTTGCGGGACAGGGAACAGCCCCAGCATTTT. It translates to CASSLRDREQPQHF.

V usage is TRBV2 and J usage is TRBJ2-2; 11 nucleotides align to TRBD1. Germline V gene data show CDR1 as SNHLY and CDR2 as FYNNEI. V dropped 8 bases and J dropped 6; count of bases not matched to a gene: 2. The CDR3 is made up of 13 amino acids. The CDR3 spells CASWGQGAGELFF. CDR3 nucleotides: TGTGCCAGCTGGGGACAGGGGGCCGGGGAGCTGTTTTTT.

The genes are TRBV27 and TRBJ2-4; D possibly corresponds to TRBD1 (5 bases). Trimming cost V 2 bases and J 9 bases, with 14 bases left between them. Germline CDR1 and CDR2: MNHEY and SMNVEV (reference sequence). This CDR3 region has 14 residues. CDR3: CASSLQGIQGIQYF. CDR3 nucleotide sequence: TGTGCCAGCAGTTTACAAGGGATCCAGGGCATTCAGTACTTC.

The chain links TRBV2 to TRBJ2-3; possible D gene TRBD2, 6 bases. Germline lookup yields CDR1 SNHLY and CDR2 FYNNEI. The CDR3 has 14 residues. V dropped 5 bases and J dropped 1 base, with 10 bases sitting between them. CDR3 protein: CASSQSSGTDTQYF. As DNA, the CDR3 is TGTGCCAGCAGTCAGTCTAGCGGCACAGATACGCAGTATTTT.

The rearrangement uses TRBV28 and TRBJ1-2; perhaps TRBD1 as D (5 bases). V was cut by 7 bases and J by 2 bases, with 11 bases left in between. Germline V gene data show CDR1 as MDHEN and CDR2 as SYDVKM. The CDR3 loop spans 13 amino acids. This CDR3 is CASTGTGNYGYTF. In nucleotides, the CDR3 is TGTGCCAGCACCGGGACTGGAAACTATGGCTACACCTTC.

This sequence joins TRBV3-1 (or the pseudogene TRBV3-2) and TRBJ2-2, with TRBD1 matching over 9 bases. Germline V lookup: CDR1 LGHDT, CDR2 YNNKEL (reference sequence). Unmatched junction bases numbered 8, after V lost 4 bases and J lost 8 bases. This CDR3 spans 15 amino acids. CDR3 sequence: CASSPGQGGAGELFF. The CDR3 DNA follows: TGTGCCAGCAGCCCGGGACAGGGAGGGGCAGGGGAGCTGTTTTTT.

J is TRBJ2-2 and V is TRBV4-2; 8 positions match TRBD2. V trimming: 5 bases; J trimming: 3 bases; junction bases outside the gene matches: 14. The CDR3 extends over 18 amino acids. The germline gives CDR1 LGHNA, CDR2 YNFKEQ. DNA for the CDR3: TGTGCCAGCAGCAGAAACCGCGCGGGGGGCAGCTACACCGGGGAGCTGTTTTTT. It yields the protein CASSRNRAGGSYTGELFF.

This clone was detected a few times. The V call is TRBV4-2, the J call TRBJ2-1; D is uncertain. The V gene lost 1 base and the J gene lost 1 base, with 8 bases spanning the gap. Germline CDR1 LGHNA, CDR2 YNFKEQ. This CDR3 is 15 amino acids long. CDR3 amino acids: CASSQATVSYNEQFF. The CDR3 bases are TGTGCCAGCAGCCAAGCGACTGTATCCTACAATGAGCAGTTCTTC.

The rearrangement joins TRBV12-3 or TRBV12-4 to TRBJ1-2; D is perhaps TRBD1 (6 bases). V lost 5 bases and J lost 4, with 11 bases in between. The CDR3 loop spans 13 amino acids. The DNA for the CDR3 is TGTGCCAGCAGTCCCGGGACACCCTATGGCTACACCTTC. This translates into CASSPGTPYGYTF.

The chain carries TRBV28 and TRBJ1-5; 8 nucleotides match TRBD1. The CDR3 is 14 residues long. Germline assignment: CDR1 MDHEN and CDR2 SYDVKM. The ends lost 4 bases at V and 6 bases at J; junction bases unmatched: 5. Written as DNA, the CDR3 is TGTGCCAGCAGTTCAGGACAGGGAGGTCAGCCCCAGCATTTT. It yields the protein CASSSGQGGQPQHF.

V and J are TRBV19 and TRBJ1-3, with a possible D match to TRBD1 (5 bases). Germline lookup yields CDR1 LNHDA and CDR2 SQIVND (reference sequence). The CDR3 runs 15 residues. V shed 3 bases and J shed 0 bases, with 9 bases lying between them. CDR3 residues: CASSIDSTSGNTIYF. The CDR3 nucleotides are TGTGCCAGTAGTATTGACAGCACCTCTGGAAACACCATATATTTT. Looking up the rest from reference TRBV19 and TRBJ1-3 gives the full variable domain: DGGITQSPKYLFRKEGQNVTLSCEQNLNHDAMYWYRQDPGQGLRLIYYSQIVNDFQKGDIAEGYSVSREKKESFPLTVTSAQKNPTAFYLCASSIDSTSGNTIYFGEGSWLTVV.

This clone appeared a single time. V is TRBV4-2 and J is TRBJ2-4; maybe TRBD2 (6 bases). CDR1 is LGHNA, CDR2 YNFKEQ, per germline. V gave up 0 bases and J gave up 7 bases, with 10 bases separating them. CDR3 length: 14 amino acids. The CDR3 region has the DNA TGTGCCAGCAGCCAAGAGGGAGGCCAGAACATTCAGTACTTC. Translated, it gives CASSQEGGQNIQYF.

The chain carries TRBV30 and TRBJ2-7; D perhaps matches TRBD1 (5 bases). The CDR3 is 13 residues long. Germline V lookup: CDR1 GTSNPN, CDR2 SVGIG (reference sequence). V gave up 2 bases and J gave up 3 bases, with 11 bases separating them. The CDR3 here is CAWSRGTGYEQYF. CDR3 sequence (DNA): TGTGCCTGGAGTAGGGGAACGGGCTACGAGCAGTACTTC.

This chain connects TRBV10-2 to TRBJ1-3; the D is unclear. Germline V gives CDR1 WSHSY, CDR2 SAAADI. V was shortened by 8 bases and J by 0 bases, with 8 bases between the two germline ends. The CDR3 runs 13 residues. CDR3 sequence (DNA): TGCGCCAGCGGGCCCCTCTCTGGAAACACCATATATTTT. This encodes CASGPLSGNTIYF.

This rearrangement joins TRBV5-1 to TRBJ1-6; tentative D call: TRBD1 (5 bases). CDR3 length: 13 amino acids. The V end was cut by 4 bases, the J end by 10 bases, with 12 bases between. Germline V gene data show CDR1 as SGHRS and CDR2 as YFSETQ. CDR3 sequence: CASSPDGGSPLHF. The CDR3 DNA reads TGCGCCAGCAGCCCGGACGGGGGATCACCCCTCCACTTT.

The V and J genes are TRBV2 and TRBJ1-5; D is unresolved. Germline V gene data show CDR1 as SNHLY and CDR2 as FYNNEI. CDR3 length: 14 residues. Trimming stripped 4 bases from V and 1 base from J, with 8 bases between. The CDR3 DNA reads TGTGCCAGCAGTGTCGTTACAAGCAATCAGCCCCAGCATTTT. This codes for CASSVVTSNQPQHF.

The chain recombines TRBV5-1 with TRBJ1-6; D gene ambiguous. The germline V and J ends were trimmed by 1 base and 3 bases, with 8 bases remaining between them. The CDR3 spans 15 residues. Germline CDR1 is SGHRS and CDR2 is YFSETQ. The DNA for the CDR3 is TGCGCCAGCAGCTTGCAATCAGACTATAATTCACCCCTCCACTTT. This sequence encodes CASSLQSDYNSPLHF. The full variable domain, in which reference TRBV5-1 and TRBJ1-6 provide the parts outside the CDR3, is KAGVTQTPRYLIKTRGQQVTLSCSPISGHRSVSWYQQTPGQGLQFLFEYFSETQRNKGNFPGRFSGRQFSNSRSEMNVSTLELGDSALYLCASSLQSDYNSPLHFGNGTRLTVT.

This clone has more than one count but fewer than ten. The chain carries TRBV7-9 and TRBJ1-4, with D possibly matching TRBD1 (6 bases). Trimming left V 5 bases short and J 2 bases short, with 12 bases between. The CDR3 is made up of 15 amino acids. Germline V gene sequence: CDR1 SEHNR, CDR2 FQNEAQ (reference sequence). DNA of the CDR3: TGTGCCAGCAGCCCCGGACAGTCTACTAATGAAAAACTGTTTTTT. As protein: CASSPGQSTNEKLFF.

V and J are TRBV2 and TRBJ1-2; perhaps TRBD1 as D (5 bases). The V gene's germline CDR1 is SNHLY and CDR2 FYNNEI. There are 13 residues in the CDR3. The ends were cut back, 2 bases at V and 8 bases at J, with 12 bases in the middle. CDR3 coding DNA: TGTGCCAGCAGTGAAACGGGGGGTAGCGGCTACACCTTC. This encodes CASSETGGSGYTF.

Many counts were recorded for this clone. The J gene is TRBJ2-3, the V gene TRBV4-2; no reliable D call. Germline loops: CDR1 LGHNA, CDR2 YNFKEQ. The CDR3 loop spans 16 amino acids. Trimming stripped 2 bases from V and 1 base from J, with 13 bases between. The CDR3 protein is CASSQITVGGTDTQYF. CDR3 in DNA: TGTGCCAGCAGCCAAATAACAGTGGGTGGCACAGATACGCAGTATTTT.

The chain uses TRBV27 and TRBJ1-6; D is possibly TRBD1 (5 bases). CDR3 size: 16 residues. The germline V and J ends were trimmed by 5 bases and 8 bases, with 19 bases remaining between them. Germline CDR1 reads MNHEY; CDR2 reads SMNVEV (reference sequence). CDR3 nucleotides: TGTGCCAGCAGTCCGATGGGGGGGATGGCCCATTCACCCCTCCACTTT. This codes for CASSPMGGMAHSPLHF.

V and J are TRBV11-2 and TRBJ1-6; TRBD1 matches 10 bases. Germline assignment: CDR1 SGHAT and CDR2 FQNNGV. The V segment lost 4 bases and the J segment 9 bases; nucleotides outside the gene matches: 6. The CDR3 extends over 15 amino acids. The DNA for the CDR3 is TGTGCCAGCAGCTCCACGGGGACAGGGGTTTCACCCCTCCACTTT. This translates into CASSSTGTGVSPLHF.

The rearrangement joins TRBV21-1 to TRBJ1-2; TRBD1 was called by the table and not checked on the DNA. TRBV21-1 is annotated as a pseudogene. The CDR3 spans 14 residues. This CDR3 is CASSRYRTPHGYTF. CDR3 DNA: TGTGCCAGCAGTCGTTACAGGACGCCCCATGGCTACACCTTC.